This T cell receptor beta chain derives from a study of CD8 T cells in Susac syndrome. Study information: At the time their blood was drawn, patients with Susac syndrome were either therapy-naive, on corticosteroids (with some of them also receiving intravenous immunoglobulin), or on intravenous immunoglobulin alone. General study results and limits: Sixteen Susac-specific public clones were found in total CD8+ repertoires and 4 to 6 in CD8+ TEMRA repertoires. TEMRA cells and active patients showed peak Susac CD8+ clonal expansion.

Reverse transcription of about 0.5 to 1 ug RNA was carried out with random hexamers. TCRdb recomputed calls from the immunoSEQ multiplex PCR reads with MiXCR, one row per CDR3 protein. The top ten hold about 0.3% of the sample, which has about 120,000 distinct CDR3 sequences, just under 95% seen once. It was negative isolation that provided the CD8+ and CD4+ T cells, whereas TEMRA cells were enriched by FACS. V was pared by 4 bases and J by 5 bases, with 10 bases of the junction left unmatched. The CDR3 covers 15 residues. Germline loops: CDR1 SNHLY, CDR2 FYNNEI. This clonotype appeared a single time. Its antigen is unknown.

The material sequenced was CD8+ T cells from PBMCs. The chain carries TRBV2 and TRBJ2-5, with TRBD1 matching over 7 bases. This clonotype was sampled from a human donor with Susac syndrome. In DNA, the CDR3 is TGTGCCAGCAGTGTACCCCCGACAGGGTATGAGACCCAGTACTTC. Protein product: CASSVPPTGYETQYF.